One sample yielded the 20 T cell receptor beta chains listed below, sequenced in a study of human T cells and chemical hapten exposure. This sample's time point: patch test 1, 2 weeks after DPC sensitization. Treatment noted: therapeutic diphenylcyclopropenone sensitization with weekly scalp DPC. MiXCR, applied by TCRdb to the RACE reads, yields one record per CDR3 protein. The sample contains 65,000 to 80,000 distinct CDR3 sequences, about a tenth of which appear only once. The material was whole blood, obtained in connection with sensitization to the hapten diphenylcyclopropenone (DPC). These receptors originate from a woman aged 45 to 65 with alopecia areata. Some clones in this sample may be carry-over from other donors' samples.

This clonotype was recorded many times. The CDR3 DNA reads as TGTGCCAGCTCACCCTTTGGTTCGGCCCGCGAGCAGTACTTC. This codes for CASSPFGSAREQYF. V is TRBV18 and J is TRBJ2-7; no definite D call. This CDR3 is built from 14 residues. The germline V gene encodes CDR1 KGHSH and CDR2 LQKENI. The V gene lost 3 bases and the J gene lost 6 bases, with 15 bases spanning the gap.

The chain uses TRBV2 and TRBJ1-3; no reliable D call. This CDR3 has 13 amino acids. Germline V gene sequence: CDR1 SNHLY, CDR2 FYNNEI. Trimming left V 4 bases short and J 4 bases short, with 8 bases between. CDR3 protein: CASSVAFGNTIYF. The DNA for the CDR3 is TGTGCCAGCAGTGTGGCTTTCGGAAACACCATATATTTT. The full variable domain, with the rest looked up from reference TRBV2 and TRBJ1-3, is EPEVTQTPSHQVTQMGQEVILRCVPISNHLYFYWYRQILGQKVEFLVSFYNNEISEKSEIFDDQFSVERPDGSNFTLKIRSTKLEDSAMYFCASSVAFGNTIYFGEGSWLTVV.

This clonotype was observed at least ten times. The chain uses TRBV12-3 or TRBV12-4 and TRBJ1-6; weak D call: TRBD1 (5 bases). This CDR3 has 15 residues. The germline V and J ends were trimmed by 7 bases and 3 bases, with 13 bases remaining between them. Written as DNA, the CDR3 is TGTGCCAGCACCTCCAGGGAAGGCTATAATTCACCCCTCCACTTT. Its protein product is CASTSREGYNSPLHF.

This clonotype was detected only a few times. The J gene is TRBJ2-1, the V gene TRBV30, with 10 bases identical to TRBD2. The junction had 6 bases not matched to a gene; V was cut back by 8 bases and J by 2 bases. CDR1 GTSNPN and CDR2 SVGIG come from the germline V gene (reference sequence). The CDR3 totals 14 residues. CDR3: CAGKAGGTYNEQFF. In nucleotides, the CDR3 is TGTGCCGGCAAAGCGGGAGGGACCTACAATGAGCAGTTCTTC.

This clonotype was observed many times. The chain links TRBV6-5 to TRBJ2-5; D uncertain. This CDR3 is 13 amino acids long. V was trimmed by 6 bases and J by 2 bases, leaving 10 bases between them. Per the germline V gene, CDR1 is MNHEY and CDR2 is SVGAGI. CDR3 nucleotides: TGTGCCAGCAGAGGCCAGAGACAAGAGACCCAGTACTTC. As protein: CASRGQRQETQYF.

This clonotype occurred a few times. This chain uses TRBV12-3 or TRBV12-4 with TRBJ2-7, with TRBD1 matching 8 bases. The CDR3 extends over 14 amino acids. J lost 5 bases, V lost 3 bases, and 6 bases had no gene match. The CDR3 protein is CASSFRDRNDEQYF. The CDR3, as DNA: TGTGCCAGCAGTTTCAGGGACAGGAATGACGAGCAGTACTTC.

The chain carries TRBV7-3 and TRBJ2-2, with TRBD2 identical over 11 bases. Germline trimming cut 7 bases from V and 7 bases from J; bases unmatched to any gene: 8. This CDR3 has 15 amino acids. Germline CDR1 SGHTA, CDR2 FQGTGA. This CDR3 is CASTRGLAGGGELFF. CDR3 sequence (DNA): TGTGCCAGCACCCGGGGGCTAGCGGGAGGCGGGGAGCTGTTTTTT.

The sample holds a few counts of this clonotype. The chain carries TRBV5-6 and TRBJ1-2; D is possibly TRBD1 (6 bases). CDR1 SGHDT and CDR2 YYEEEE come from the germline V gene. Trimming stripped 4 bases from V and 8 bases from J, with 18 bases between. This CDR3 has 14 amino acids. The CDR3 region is CASSPLQGPFGYTF. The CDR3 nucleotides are TGTGCCAGCAGCCCTCTCCAGGGGCCCTTCGGCTACACCTTC.

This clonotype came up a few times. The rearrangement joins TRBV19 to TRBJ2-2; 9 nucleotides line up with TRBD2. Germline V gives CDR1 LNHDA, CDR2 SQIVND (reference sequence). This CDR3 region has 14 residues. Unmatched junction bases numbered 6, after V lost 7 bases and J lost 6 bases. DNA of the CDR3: TGTGCCAGTACCGTAGCGGGAGCGCCCGGGGAGCTGTTTTTT. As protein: CASTVAGAPGELFF.

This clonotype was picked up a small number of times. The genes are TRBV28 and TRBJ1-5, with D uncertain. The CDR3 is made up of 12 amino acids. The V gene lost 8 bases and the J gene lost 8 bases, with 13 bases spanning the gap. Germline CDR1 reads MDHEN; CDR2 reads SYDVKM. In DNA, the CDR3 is TGTGCCAGCGGACCACTTAAGGAGCCCCAGCATTTT. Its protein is CASGPLKEPQHF.

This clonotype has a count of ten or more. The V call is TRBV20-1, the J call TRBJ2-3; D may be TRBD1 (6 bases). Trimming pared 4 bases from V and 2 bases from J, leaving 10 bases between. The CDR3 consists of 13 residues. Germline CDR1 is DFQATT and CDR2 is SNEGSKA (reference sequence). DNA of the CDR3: TGCAGTGCTACCGACAGGAACACAGATACGCAGTATTTT. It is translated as CSATDRNTDTQYF.

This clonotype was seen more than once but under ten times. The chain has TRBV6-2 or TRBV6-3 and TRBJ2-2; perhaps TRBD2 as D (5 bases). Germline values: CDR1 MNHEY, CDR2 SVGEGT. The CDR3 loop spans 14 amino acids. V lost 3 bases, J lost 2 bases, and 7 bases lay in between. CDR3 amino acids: CASSYLANTGELFF. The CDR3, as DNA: TGTGCCAGCAGTTATCTAGCTAACACCGGGGAGCTGTTTTTT.

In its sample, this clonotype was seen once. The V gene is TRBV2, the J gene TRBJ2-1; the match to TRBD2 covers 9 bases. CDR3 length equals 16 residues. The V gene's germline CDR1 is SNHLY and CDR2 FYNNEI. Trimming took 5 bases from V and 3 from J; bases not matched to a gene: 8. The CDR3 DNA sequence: TGTGCCAGCAGTCCCACTAGCGGGCTAATCTACAATGAGCAGTTCTTC. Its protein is CASSPTSGLIYNEQFF.

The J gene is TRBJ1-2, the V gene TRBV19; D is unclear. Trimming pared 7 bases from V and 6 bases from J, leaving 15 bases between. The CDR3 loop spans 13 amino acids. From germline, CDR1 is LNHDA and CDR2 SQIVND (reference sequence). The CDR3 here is CASKTTKEDGYTF. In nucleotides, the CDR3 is TGTGCCAGTAAGACCACGAAAGAAGATGGCTACACCTTC.

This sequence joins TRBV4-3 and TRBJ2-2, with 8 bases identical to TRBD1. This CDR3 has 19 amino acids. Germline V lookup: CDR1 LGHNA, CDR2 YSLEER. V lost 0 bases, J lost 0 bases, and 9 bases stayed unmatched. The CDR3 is CASSQERLGQVANTGELFF. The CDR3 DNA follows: TGCGCCAGCAGCCAAGAAAGATTGGGACAGGTCGCGAACACCGGGGAGCTGTTTTTT.

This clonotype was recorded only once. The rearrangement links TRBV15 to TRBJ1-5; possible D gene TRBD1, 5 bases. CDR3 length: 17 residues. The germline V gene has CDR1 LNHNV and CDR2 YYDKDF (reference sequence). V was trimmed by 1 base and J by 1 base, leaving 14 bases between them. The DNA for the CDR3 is TGTGCCACCAGCAGAGTGGTAGGGGTTAGGAGCAATCAGCCCCAGCATTTT. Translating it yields CATSRVVGVRSNQPQHF.

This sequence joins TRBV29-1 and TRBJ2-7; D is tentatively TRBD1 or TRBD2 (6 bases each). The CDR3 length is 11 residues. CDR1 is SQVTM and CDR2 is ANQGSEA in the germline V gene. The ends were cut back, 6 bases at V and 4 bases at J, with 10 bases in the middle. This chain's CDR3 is CSVQGRYEQYF. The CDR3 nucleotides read TGCAGCGTCCAGGGGAGGTACGAGCAGTACTTC.

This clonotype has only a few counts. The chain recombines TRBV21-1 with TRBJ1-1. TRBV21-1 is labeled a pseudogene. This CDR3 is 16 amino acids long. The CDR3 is CASRTSHRDSNTEAFF. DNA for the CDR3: TGTGCCAGCAGAACATCCCACCGGGACTCGAACACTGAAGCTTTCTTT.

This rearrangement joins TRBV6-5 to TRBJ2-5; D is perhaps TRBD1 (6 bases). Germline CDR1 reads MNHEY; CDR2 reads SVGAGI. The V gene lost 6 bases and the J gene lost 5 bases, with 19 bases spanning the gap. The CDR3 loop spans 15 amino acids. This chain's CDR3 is CASSPGQSRPETQYF. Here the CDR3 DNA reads TGTGCCAGCAGCCCTGGACAGAGCCGTCCGGAGACCCAGTACTTC.

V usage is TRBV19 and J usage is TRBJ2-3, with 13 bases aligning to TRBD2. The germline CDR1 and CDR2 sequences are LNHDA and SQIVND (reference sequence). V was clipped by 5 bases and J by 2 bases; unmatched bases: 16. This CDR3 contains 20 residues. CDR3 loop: CASSLPLSLLAGGHTDTQYF. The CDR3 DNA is TGTGCCAGTAGTCTCCCCCTCTCCTTACTAGCGGGAGGGCACACAGATACGCAGTATTTT.